This T cell receptor beta chain was recovered during a study of CD8+ T cells in alopecia areata. For the study at large: Among treated patients, oral tofacitinib was administered at 5 to 10 mg twice daily.

Sorting from PBMCs produced CD4+ and CD8+ T cells. Extracted RNA was reverse transcribed into cDNA, the sequencing template. Data came from immunoSEQ multiplex PCR; TCRdb stores just in-frame clones and leaves some out. The data contain more than 150,000 clones, around three fifths of them seen just once; the ten biggest clones take up under 15%. The CDR3 extends over 11 amino acids. V lost 3 bases and J 5 bases, leaving 7 bases between the germline ends. The germline V gene encodes CDR1 SQVTM and CDR2 ANQGSEA. This specimen consisted of CD4+ T cells sorted from blood, obtained at week 0. This sequence was found in a human donor with alopecia areata. The chain joins TRBV29-1 to TRBJ1-2, with D possibly being TRBD1 (6 bases). This CDR3 reads CSVDRGYGYTF. CDR3 in DNA: TGCAGCGTTGACAGGGGATATGGCTACACCTTC.